The clone carrying this TCR beta chain was detected a few times. Its specificity is unknown. Cultured CD4+ T cells had their DNA profiled by the Oncomine TCR Beta short-read assay. MiXCR, applied by TCRdb to the PCR reads, yields one record per CDR3 protein. The table has roughly 13,000 distinct CDR3 sequences, 61% seen once. The junction had 1 base not matched to a gene; V was cut back by 6 bases and J by 0 bases. The CDR3 consists of 14 residues. Per germline, CDR1 MNHEY and CDR2 SMNVEV (reference sequence). This record belongs to a study of vaccination and CD4 T cells after COVID-19. Overall study results and limits: Median SARS-CoV-2-reactive clonotype numbers went up from around 20 to 38, but not significantly.

The sample's treatment: roughly nine-day PBMC culture with coronavirus spike peptide pools or control peptides (ViraFEST assay). Input material: CD4+ T cells from blood, cultured in vitro. V gene TRBV27 combines with J gene TRBJ2-7, with 11 bases that match TRBD1. The source is a human donor who had recovered from COVID-19. CDR3 sequence reads: CASRGTGGSYEQYF. For the CDR3, the DNA is TGTGCCAGCAGGGGGACAGGGGGCTCCTACGAGCAGTACTTC.